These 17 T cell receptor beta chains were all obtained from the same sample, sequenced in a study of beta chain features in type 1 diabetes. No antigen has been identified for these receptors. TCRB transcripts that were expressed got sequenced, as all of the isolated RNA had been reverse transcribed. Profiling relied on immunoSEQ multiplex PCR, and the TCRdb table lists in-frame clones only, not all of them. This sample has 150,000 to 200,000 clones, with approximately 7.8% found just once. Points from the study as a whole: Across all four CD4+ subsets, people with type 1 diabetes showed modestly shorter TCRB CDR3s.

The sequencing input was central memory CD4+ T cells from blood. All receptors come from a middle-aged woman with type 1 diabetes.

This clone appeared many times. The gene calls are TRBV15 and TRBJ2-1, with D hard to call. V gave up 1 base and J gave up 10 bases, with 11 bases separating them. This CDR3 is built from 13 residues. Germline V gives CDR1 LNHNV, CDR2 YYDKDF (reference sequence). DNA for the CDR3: TGTGCCACCAGCAGAGCGGCGACCAGGGAGCAGTTCTTC. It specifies CATSRAATREQFF. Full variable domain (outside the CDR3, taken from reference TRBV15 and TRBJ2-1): DAMVIQNPRYQVTQFGKPVTLSCSQTLNHNVMYWYQQKSSQAPKLLFHYYDKDFNNEADTPDNFQSRRPNTSFCFLDIRSPGLGDTAMYLCATSRAATREQFFGPGTRLTVL.

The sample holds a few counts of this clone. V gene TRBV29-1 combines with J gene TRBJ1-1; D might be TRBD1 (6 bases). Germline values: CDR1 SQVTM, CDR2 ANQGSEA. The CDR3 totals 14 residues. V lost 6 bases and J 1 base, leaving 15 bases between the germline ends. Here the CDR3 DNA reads TGCAGCGTCCCCGTAATCAGGGGGAACACTGAAGCTTTCTTT. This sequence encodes CSVPVIRGNTEAFF.

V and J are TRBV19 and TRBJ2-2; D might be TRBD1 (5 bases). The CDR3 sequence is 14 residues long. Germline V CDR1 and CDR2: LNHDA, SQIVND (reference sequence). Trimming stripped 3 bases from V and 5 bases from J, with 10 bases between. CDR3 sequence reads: CASSIERQTGELFF. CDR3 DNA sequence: TGTGCCAGTAGTATTGAGAGACAGACCGGGGAGCTGTTTTTT. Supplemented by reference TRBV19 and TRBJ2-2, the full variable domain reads DGGITQSPKYLFRKEGQNVTLSCEQNLNHDAMYWYRQDPGQGLRLIYYSQIVNDFQKGDIAEGYSVSREKKESFPLTVTSAQKNPTAFYLCASSIERQTGELFFGEGSRLTVL.

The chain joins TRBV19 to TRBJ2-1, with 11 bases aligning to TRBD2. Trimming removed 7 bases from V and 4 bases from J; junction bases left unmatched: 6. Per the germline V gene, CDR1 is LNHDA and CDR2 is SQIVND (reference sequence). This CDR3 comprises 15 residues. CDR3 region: CASTPLAGAYNEQFF. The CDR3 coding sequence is TGTGCCAGTACACCACTAGCGGGAGCGTACAATGAGCAGTTCTTC.

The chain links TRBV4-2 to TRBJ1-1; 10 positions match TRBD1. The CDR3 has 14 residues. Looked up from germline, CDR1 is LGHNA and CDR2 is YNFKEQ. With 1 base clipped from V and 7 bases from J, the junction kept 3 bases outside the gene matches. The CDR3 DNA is TGTGCCAGCAGCCAAGGGGACAGGGGCAATGAAGCTTTCTTT. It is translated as CASSQGDRGNEAFF.

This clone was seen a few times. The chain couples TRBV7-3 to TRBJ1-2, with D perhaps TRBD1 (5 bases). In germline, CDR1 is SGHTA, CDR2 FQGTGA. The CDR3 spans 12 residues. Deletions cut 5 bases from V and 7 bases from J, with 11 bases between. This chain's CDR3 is CASSDVGGGYTF. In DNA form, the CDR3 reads TGTGCCAGCAGCGATGTGGGGGGTGGCTACACCTTC.

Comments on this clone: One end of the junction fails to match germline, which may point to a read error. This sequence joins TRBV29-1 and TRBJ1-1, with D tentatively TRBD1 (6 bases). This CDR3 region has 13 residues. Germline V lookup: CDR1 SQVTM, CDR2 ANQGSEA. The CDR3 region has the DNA TGCAGCGTTGCCGTCACAGGGAACACTGAAGCTTCCTTT. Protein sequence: CSVAVTGNTEASF.

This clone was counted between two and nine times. The CDR3: CASSQDISGPNYGYTF. The CDR3 DNA sequence: TGCGCCAGCAGCCAAGATATAAGCGGACCCAACTATGGCTACACCTTC. This chain uses TRBV4-1 with TRBJ1-2; D unclear. The CDR3 has 16 amino acids. V lost 0 bases, J lost 2 bases, and 13 bases lay in between. Per germline, CDR1 MGHRA and CDR2 YSYEKL.

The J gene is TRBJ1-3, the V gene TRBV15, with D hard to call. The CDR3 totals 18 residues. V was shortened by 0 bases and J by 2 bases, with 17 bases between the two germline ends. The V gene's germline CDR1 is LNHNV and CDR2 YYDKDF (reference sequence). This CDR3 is CATSRDREGAGTGNTIYF. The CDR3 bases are TGTGCCACCAGCAGAGATCGAGAGGGAGCGGGTACTGGAAACACCATATATTTT.

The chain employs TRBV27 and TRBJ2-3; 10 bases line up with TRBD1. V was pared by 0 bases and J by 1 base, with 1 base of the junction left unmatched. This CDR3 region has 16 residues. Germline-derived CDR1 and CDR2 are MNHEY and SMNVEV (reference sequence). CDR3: CASSLSGTGGTDTQYF. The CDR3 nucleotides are TGTGCCAGCAGTTTATCCGGGACAGGGGGCACAGATACGCAGTATTTT.

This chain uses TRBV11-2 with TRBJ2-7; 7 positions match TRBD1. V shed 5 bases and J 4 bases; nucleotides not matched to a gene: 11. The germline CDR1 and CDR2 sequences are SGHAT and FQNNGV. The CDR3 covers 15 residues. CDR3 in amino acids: CASSTRTGGGYEQYF. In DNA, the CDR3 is TGTGCCAGCAGCACCCGGACAGGTGGAGGATACGAGCAGTACTTC. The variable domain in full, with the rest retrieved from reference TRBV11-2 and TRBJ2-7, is EAGVAQSPRYKIIEKRQSVAFWCNPISGHATLYWYQQILGQGPKLLIQFQNNGVVDDSQLPKDRFSAERLKGVDSTLKIQPAKLEDSAVYLCASSTRTGGGYEQYFGPGTRLTVT.

The CDR3 coding sequence is TGCGCCAGCAGCCGGCAGGGGGTCCATGAGCAGTTCTTC. Protein: CASSRQGVHEQFF. The rearrangement uses TRBV4-1 and TRBJ2-1; TRBD1 matches 7 bases. CDR3 length equals 13 residues. CDR1 is MGHRA, CDR2 YSYEKL, per germline. The V and J ends lost 4 bases and 8 bases, in that order; junction bases with no gene match: 5.

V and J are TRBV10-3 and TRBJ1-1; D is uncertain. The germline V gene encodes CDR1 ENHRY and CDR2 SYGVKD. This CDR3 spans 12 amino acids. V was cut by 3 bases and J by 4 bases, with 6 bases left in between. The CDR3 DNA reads TGTGCCATCAGTGATCGCAGCACTGAAGCTTTCTTT. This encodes CAISDRSTEAFF.

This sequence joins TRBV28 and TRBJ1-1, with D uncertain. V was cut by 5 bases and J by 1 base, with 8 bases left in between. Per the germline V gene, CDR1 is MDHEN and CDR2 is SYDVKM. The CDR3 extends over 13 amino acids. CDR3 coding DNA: TGTGCCAGCAGTAGACACGAGAACACTGAAGCTTTCTTT. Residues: CASSRHENTEAFF.

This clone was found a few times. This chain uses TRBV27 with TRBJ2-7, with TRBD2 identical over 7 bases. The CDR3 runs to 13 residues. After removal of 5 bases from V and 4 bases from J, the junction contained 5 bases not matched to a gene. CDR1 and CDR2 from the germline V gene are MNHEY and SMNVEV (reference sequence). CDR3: CASSPAGLYEQYF. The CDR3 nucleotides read TGTGCCAGCAGTCCCGCGGGACTATACGAGCAGTACTTC.

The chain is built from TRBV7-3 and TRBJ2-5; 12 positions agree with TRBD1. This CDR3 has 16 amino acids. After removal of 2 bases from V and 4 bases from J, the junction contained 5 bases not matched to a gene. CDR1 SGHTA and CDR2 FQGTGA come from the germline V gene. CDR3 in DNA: TGTGCCAGCAGCTTAGCGGGACAGGGGGCAGGAGAGACCCAGTACTTC. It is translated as CASSLAGQGAGETQYF.

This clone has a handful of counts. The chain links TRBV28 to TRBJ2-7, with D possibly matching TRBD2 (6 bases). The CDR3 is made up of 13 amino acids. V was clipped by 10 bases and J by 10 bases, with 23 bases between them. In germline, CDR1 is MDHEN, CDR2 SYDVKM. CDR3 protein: CAIHRGTAVGQYF. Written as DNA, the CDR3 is TGTGCCATCCACCGCGGGACGGCCGTGGGTCAGTACTTC.